A single TCR beta chain is shown here with its context. Its antigen is as yet unknown. Once RNA had been extracted, it was reverse transcribed into cDNA to act as the sequencing template. The assay was immunoSEQ multiplex PCR, and TCRdb's table has in-frame clones only and misses some. The sample shows 190,000 or so clones, roughly 62% of them seen only once. V shed 0 bases and J shed 3 bases, with 7 bases lying between them. Germline V gives CDR1 SGHDT, CDR2 YYEEEE. The CDR3 totals 14 residues. These data are taken from a study of CD8+ T cells in alopecia areata. Study results and limitations: Having one nonresponder leaves uncertain how baseline CD8+ expansion relates to response.

Treatment specified: oral pan-JAK inhibitor, 5-10 mg twice daily. The sequence came from a human donor with alopecia areata. V gene TRBV5-6 combines with J gene TRBJ2-1; possible D gene TRBD1, 5 bases. Material: CD8+ T cells sorted from blood, obtained at week 24, from a patient treated with tofacitinib. CDR3 DNA: TGTGCCAGCAGCTTGGGGACAAACTACAATGAGCAGTTCTTC. Translation: CASSLGTNYNEQFF.